The source of this T cell receptor beta chain is a study of OX40 agonist ivuxolimab in advanced cancers. For the study at large: Patients' therapy was ivuxolimab, an antibody that acts as an agonist of OX40 (CD134). Every 2 weeks, ivuxolimab was infused into the patients intravenously at between 0.01 and 10 mg/kg. The study enrolled dose-escalation patients with hepatocellular carcinoma, melanoma, renal cell or head and neck cancer. Among those treated, three patients had partial responses, one with hepatocellular carcinoma and two with cutaneous melanoma.

Produced via immunoSEQ multiplex PCR; TCRdb's table is partial and in-frame only. The table lists 50,000 to 60,000 clones, more than 75% of them singletons. The TCR comes from an adult with an advanced solid tumor such as melanoma, head and neck, liver or kidney cancer. The starting material was CD4+ or CD8+ T cells sorted from blood, obtained in a trial of the OX40 agonist ivuxolimab.

For the CDR3, the DNA is TGTGCCAGCAGTGCCGACAGGGTTGGCAATCAGCCCCAGCATTTT. Translation: CASSADRVGNQPQHF. The chain recombines TRBV2 with TRBJ1-5; 7 bases fit TRBD1. With V trimmed by 4 bases and J by 2 bases, 5 bases remained unmatched. CDR1 and CDR2 from the germline V gene are SNHLY and FYNNEI. The CDR3 spans 15 residues.